The 17 T cell receptor beta chains below come from one sample, sequenced in a study of cytomegalovirus exposure and HLA in healthy donors. The PCR ran on 60 Vbeta and 13 Jbeta primers. Data came from immunoSEQ multiplex PCR; TCRdb stores just in-frame clones and leaves some out. The sample lists 120,000 or so clones; roughly 77% were seen once. The sample taken for sequencing was PBMCs. The receptors were sampled from a man in his late teens or twenties in good health and CMV-seronegative.

V usage is TRBV11-2 and J usage is TRBJ2-7, with a possible D match to TRBD1 (5 bases). V dropped 6 bases and J dropped 3 bases, with 15 bases sitting between them. The CDR3 is 14 amino acids. Germline V lookup: CDR1 SGHAT, CDR2 FQNNGV. The CDR3, as DNA: TGTGCCAGCAGTCCCCTGTCAGGGCGCTACGAGCAGTACTTC. Its translation: CASSPLSGRYEQYF.

The chain recombines TRBV9 with TRBJ2-5; 12 bases line up with TRBD1. V was clipped by 5 bases and J by 3 bases; unmatched bases: 5. The CDR3 has 15 amino acids. Germline V gene data show CDR1 as SGDLS and CDR2 as YYNGEE. The CDR3 spells CASSLGQGAKETQYF. Here the CDR3 DNA reads TGTGCCAGCAGTTTGGGACAGGGGGCTAAAGAGACCCAGTACTTC.

This chain links TRBV13 with TRBJ1-2; no definite D call. This CDR3 has 16 residues. V lost 1 base, J lost 6 bases, and 18 bases lay in between. CDR1 and CDR2 (germline): PRHDT, FYEKMQ (reference sequence). Here the CDR3 reads CASSLVGPGGSDGYTF. The CDR3 DNA is TGTGCCAGCAGCTTAGTAGGGCCCGGAGGGAGCGATGGCTACACCTTC.

The V gene is TRBV6-5, the J gene TRBJ1-5; 9 bases fit TRBD1. The CDR3 spans 15 residues. Germline V gene data show CDR1 as MNHEY and CDR2 as SVGAGI. J gave up 3 bases and V 6 bases, and 6 bases lay outside the gene matches. CDR3 in amino acids: CASSRTGEVNQPQHF. The CDR3 DNA sequence: TGTGCCAGCAGCCGGACAGGGGAGGTCAATCAGCCCCAGCATTTT.

This clone turned up a few times. V and J are TRBV7-9 and TRBJ2-7, with 8 bases that match TRBD1. Per germline, CDR1 SEHNR and CDR2 FQNEAQ (reference sequence). With 0 bases clipped from V and 1 base from J, the junction kept 2 bases outside the gene matches. The CDR3 consists of 15 residues. The CDR3 DNA reads as TGTGCCAGCAGCTTAGCGGGGGACAGGTCCTACGAGCAGTACTTC. It specifies CASSLAGDRSYEQYF. The full variable domain, its missing parts supplied by reference TRBV7-9 and TRBJ2-7, is DTGVSQNPRHKITKRGQNVTFRCDPISEHNRLYWYRQTLGQGPEFLTYFQNEAQLEKSRLLSDRFSAERPKGSFSTLEIQRTEQGDSAMYLCASSLAGDRSYEQYFGPGTRLTVT.

The V gene is TRBV9, the J gene TRBJ1-1; 7 nucleotides align to TRBD1. This CDR3 spans 12 amino acids. Germline V gene data show CDR1 as SGDLS and CDR2 as YYNGEE. J lost 6 bases, V lost 3 bases, and 2 bases had no gene match. The CDR3 spells CASSGTGSEAFF. CDR3 sequence (DNA): TGTGCCAGCAGCGGGACAGGCTCTGAAGCTTTCTTT.

V and J are TRBV5-5 and TRBJ2-7, with 8 bases identical to TRBD2. The CDR3 has 14 amino acids. CDR1 is SGHKS, CDR2 YYEKEE, per germline (reference sequence). V lost 4 bases to trimming and J lost 4 bases; unmatched junction nucleotides: 7. CDR3 coding DNA: TGTGCCAGCAGCCCGGGGGGGGGTTGGTACGAGCAGTACTTC. Translating it yields CASSPGGGWYEQYF.

This rearrangement joins TRBV19 to TRBJ2-1, with 9 nucleotides matching TRBD2. The trim removed 5 bases at V and 9 bases at J, leaving 14 bases unmatched. This CDR3 is built from 16 residues. Germline lookup yields CDR1 LNHDA and CDR2 SQIVND (reference sequence). The CDR3 sequence is CASSPPRGGAGSEQFF. For the CDR3, the DNA is TGTGCCAGTAGTCCCCCCCGCGGGGGGGCCGGGAGTGAGCAGTTCTTC.

This rearrangement joins TRBV5-4 to TRBJ1-6; 9 nucleotides match TRBD1. Germline values: CDR1 SGHNT, CDR2 YYREEE (reference sequence). Losses at the gene ends were 3 bases for V and 6 bases for J; bases not matched to a gene: 19. The CDR3 has 20 residues. The CDR3 here is CASSSSRGTGIRISNSPLHF. In DNA, the CDR3 is TGTGCCAGCAGCTCCTCTAGAGGGACAGGGATTAGAATAAGTAATTCACCCCTCCACTTT.

This chain connects TRBV2 to TRBJ2-2; a weak D match, TRBD1 (6 bases). V lost 1 base and J 5 bases, leaving 8 bases between the germline ends. This CDR3 region has 14 residues. Germline-derived CDR1 and CDR2 are SNHLY and FYNNEI. CDR3 sequence (DNA): TGTGCCAGCAGTGAAGGAGGGGGAACCGGGGAGCTGTTTTTT. Protein: CASSEGGGTGELFF.

Here the CDR3 reads CASSYSGGRDIQYF. The CDR3 DNA reads TGTGCCAGCAGTTACTCGGGGGGTAGAGACATTCAGTACTTC. J is TRBJ2-4 and V is TRBV6-5; tentative D call: TRBD2 (6 bases). Germline lookup yields CDR1 MNHEY and CDR2 SVGAGI. This CDR3 region has 14 residues. V was shortened by 0 bases and J by 8 bases, with 11 bases between the two germline ends.

The genes are TRBV19 and TRBJ1-1; 7 nucleotides line up with TRBD1. Germline assignment: CDR1 LNHDA and CDR2 SQIVND (reference sequence). This CDR3 region has 14 residues. V lost 8 bases to trimming and J lost 6 bases; unmatched junction nucleotides: 12. The CDR3 nucleotides are TGTGCCAGTCAAGGGGGCAGTTGGGGCCCTGAAGCTTTCTTT. It yields the protein CASQGGSWGPEAFF.

The chain combines TRBV9 with TRBJ2-1; D perhaps matches TRBD2 (7 bases). Between the trimmed V and J ends, which lost 0 bases and 7 bases, there was a span of 14 bases. The CDR3 runs to 15 residues. Germline CDR1 and CDR2: SGDLS and YYNGEE. CDR3 amino acids: CASSVVGGGGNEQFF. Here the CDR3 DNA reads TGTGCCAGCAGCGTAGTAGGGGGGGGCGGGAATGAGCAGTTCTTC.

This clone has a single count. This sequence joins TRBV5-1 and TRBJ2-5, with 10 bases matching TRBD2. The J call may be in error: the DNA end matches TRBJ2-7 better. CDR1 is SGHRS and CDR2 is YFSETQ in the germline V gene. The length of the CDR3 is 15 residues. The CDR3 here is CASSLGTSATYEQYF. CDR3 sequence (DNA): TGCGCCAGCAGCCTCGGGACTAGCGCGACCTACGAGCAGTACTTC.

The V call is TRBV19, the J call TRBJ2-1; D not certain. V lost 0 bases, J lost 6 bases, and 12 bases lay in between. CDR1 LNHDA and CDR2 SQIVND come from the germline V gene (reference sequence). There are 15 residues in the CDR3. Written as DNA, the CDR3 is TGTGCCAGTAGTATAGATCCGGCAGGCTCCAATGAGCAGTTCTTC. As protein: CASSIDPAGSNEQFF.

There are a few counts of this clone. The chain carries TRBV18 and TRBJ1-1; D gene ambiguous. CDR3 length: 14 amino acids. The germline V and J ends were trimmed by 3 bases and 4 bases, with 12 bases remaining between them. Germline lookup yields CDR1 KGHSH and CDR2 LQKENI. The CDR3 loop is CASSPGGDSTEAFF. CDR3 coding DNA: TGTGCCAGCTCACCGGGCGGGGATAGCACTGAAGCTTTCTTT.

The chain recombines TRBV6-5 with TRBJ2-1; TRBD1 aligns across 8 bases. Trimming took 8 bases from V and 8 from J; bases not matched to a gene: 14. The germline CDR1 and CDR2 sequences are MNHEY and SVGAGI. The CDR3 length is 15 residues. The DNA for the CDR3 is TGTGCCAGCGCCTCGGAGGACAGGGACGGGTATGAGCAGTTCTTC. Translated, it gives CASASEDRDGYEQFF.